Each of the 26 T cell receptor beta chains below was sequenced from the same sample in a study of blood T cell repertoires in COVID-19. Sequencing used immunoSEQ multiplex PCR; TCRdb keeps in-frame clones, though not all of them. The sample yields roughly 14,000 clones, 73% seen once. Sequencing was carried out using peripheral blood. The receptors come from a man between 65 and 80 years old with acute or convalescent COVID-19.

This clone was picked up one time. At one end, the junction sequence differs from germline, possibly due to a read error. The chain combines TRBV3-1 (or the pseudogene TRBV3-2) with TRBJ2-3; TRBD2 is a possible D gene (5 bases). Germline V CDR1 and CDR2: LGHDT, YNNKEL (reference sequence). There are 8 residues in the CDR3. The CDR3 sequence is CASSLGVF. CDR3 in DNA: TGTGCCAGCAGCCTGGGAGTATTT.

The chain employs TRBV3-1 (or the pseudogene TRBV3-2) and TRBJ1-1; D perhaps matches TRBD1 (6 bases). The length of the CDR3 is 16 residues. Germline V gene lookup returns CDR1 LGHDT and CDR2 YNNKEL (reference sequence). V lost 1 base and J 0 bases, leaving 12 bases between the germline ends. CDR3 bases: TGTGCCAGCAGCCAAGCCCCGGACAGAATGAACACTGAAGCTTTCTTT. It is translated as CASSQAPDRMNTEAFF.

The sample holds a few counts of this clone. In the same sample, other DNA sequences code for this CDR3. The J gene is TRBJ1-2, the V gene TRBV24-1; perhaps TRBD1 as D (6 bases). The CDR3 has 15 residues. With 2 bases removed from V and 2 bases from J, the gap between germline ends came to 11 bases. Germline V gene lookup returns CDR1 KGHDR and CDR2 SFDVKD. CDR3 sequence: CATSDSDRPNYGYTF. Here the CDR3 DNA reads TGTGCCACCAGTGATTCTGACAGGCCCAACTATGGCTACACCTTC.

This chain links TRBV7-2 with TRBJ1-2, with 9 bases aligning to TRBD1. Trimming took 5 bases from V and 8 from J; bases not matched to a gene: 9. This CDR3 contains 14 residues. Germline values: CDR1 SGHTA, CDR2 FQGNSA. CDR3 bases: TGTGCCAGCAGCCCCGGGACAGGGTTGAGCGGCTACACCTTC. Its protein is CASSPGTGLSGYTF.

CDR3 DNA: TGCAGCGTTGGAAGGGGTGAAGAGACCCAGTACTTC. It is translated as CSVGRGEETQYF. The chain links TRBV29-1 to TRBJ2-5; possibly TRBD1 for D (5 bases). Trimming pared 4 bases from V and 3 bases from J, leaving 9 bases between. The CDR3 totals 12 residues. The germline gives CDR1 SQVTM, CDR2 ANQGSEA.

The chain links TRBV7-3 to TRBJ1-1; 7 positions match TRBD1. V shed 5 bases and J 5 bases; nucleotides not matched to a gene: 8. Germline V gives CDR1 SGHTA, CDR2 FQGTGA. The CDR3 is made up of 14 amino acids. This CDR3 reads CASSTSGTETEAFF. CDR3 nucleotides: TGTGCCAGCAGCACTTCCGGGACAGAGACTGAAGCTTTCTTT.

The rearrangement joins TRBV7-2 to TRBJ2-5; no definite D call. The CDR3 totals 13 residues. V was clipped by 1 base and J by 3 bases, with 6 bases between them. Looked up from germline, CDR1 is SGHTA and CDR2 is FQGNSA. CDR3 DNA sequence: TGTGCCAGCAGCTTAGGAACTAAAGAGACCCAGTACTTC. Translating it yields CASSLGTKETQYF.

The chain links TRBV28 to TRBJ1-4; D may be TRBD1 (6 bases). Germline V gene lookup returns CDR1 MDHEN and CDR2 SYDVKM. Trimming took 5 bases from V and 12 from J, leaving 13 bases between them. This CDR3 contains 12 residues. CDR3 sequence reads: CASSGQIRQLFF. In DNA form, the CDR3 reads TGTGCCAGCAGTGGACAGATACGACAACTGTTTTTT.

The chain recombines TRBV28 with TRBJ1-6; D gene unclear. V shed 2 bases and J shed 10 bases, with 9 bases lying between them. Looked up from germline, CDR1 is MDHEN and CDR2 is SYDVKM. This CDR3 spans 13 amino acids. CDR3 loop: CASSLEGPSPLHF. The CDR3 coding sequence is TGTGCCAGCAGTTTAGAGGGTCCCTCACCCCTCCACTTT.

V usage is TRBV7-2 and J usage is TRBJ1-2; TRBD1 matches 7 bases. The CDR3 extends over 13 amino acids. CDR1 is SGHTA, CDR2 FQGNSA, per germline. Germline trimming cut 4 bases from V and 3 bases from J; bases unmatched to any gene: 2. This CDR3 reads CASSSTGDYGYTF. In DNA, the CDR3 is TGTGCCAGCAGCTCAACAGGGGACTATGGCTACACCTTC.

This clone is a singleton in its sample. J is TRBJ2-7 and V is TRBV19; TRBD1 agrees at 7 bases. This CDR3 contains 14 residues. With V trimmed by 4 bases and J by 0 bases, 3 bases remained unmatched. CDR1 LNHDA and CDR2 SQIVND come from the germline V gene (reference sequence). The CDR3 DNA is TGTGCCAGTAGTAAGGGACAGATCTCCTACGAGCAGTACTTC. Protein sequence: CASSKGQISYEQYF.

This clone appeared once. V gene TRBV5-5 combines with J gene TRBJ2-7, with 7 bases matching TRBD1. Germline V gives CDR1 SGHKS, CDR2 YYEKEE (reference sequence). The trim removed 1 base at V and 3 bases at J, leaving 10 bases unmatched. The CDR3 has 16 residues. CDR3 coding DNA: TGTGCCAGCAGCTTGACGAGTAGGGGACAGATCTACGAGCAGTACTTC. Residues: CASSLTSRGQIYEQYF. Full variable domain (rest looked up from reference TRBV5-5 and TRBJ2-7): DAGVTQSPTHLIKTRGQQVTLRCSPISGHKSVSWYQQVLGQGPQFIFQYYEKEERGRGNFPDRFSARQFPNYSSELNVNALLLGDSALYLCASSLTSRGQIYEQYFGPGTRLTVT.

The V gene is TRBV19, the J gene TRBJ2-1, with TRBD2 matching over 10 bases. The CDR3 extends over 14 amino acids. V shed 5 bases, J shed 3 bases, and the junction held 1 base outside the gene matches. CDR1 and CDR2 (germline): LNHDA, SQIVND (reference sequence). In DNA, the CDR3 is TGTGCCAGTAGTCTAGCGGGAGTCTACAATGAGCAGTTCTTC. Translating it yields CASSLAGVYNEQFF.

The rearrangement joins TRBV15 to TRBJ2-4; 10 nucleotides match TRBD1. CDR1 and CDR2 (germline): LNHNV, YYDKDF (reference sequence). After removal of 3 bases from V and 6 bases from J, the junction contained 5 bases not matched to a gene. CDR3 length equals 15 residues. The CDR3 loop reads CATSSAGTGVNIQYF. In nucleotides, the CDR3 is TGTGCCACCAGCAGTGCCGGGACAGGGGTAAACATTCAGTACTTC.

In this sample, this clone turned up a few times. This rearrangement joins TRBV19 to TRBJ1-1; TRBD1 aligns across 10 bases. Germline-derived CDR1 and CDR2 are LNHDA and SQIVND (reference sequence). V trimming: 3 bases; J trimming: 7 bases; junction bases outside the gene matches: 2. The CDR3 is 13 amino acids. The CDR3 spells CASSIGQGGEAFF. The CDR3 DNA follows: TGTGCCAGTAGTATTGGACAGGGGGGTGAAGCTTTCTTT.

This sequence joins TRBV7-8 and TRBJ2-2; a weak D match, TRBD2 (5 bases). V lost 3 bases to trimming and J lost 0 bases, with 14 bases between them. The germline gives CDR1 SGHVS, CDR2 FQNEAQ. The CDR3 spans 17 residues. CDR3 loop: CASSFRELTANTGELFF. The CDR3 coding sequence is TGTGCCAGCAGCTTTAGGGAGTTAACCGCGAACACCGGGGAGCTGTTTTTT.

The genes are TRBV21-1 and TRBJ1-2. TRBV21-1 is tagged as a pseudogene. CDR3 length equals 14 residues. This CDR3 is CASSKDPVNYGYTF. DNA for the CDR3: TGTGCCAGCAGCAAAGATCCGGTAAACTATGGCTACACCTTC.

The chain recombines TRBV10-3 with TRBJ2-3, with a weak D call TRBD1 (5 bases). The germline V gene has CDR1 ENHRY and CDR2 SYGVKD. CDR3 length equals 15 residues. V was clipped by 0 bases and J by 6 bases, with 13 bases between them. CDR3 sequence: CAISESGRVGDTQYF. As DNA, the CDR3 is TGTGCCATCAGTGAGTCGGGCAGGGTTGGGGATACGCAGTATTTT.

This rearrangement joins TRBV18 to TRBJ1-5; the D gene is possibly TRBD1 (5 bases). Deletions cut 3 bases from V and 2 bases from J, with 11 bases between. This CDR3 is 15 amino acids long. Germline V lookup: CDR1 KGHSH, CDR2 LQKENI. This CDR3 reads CASSPGRVGNQPQHF. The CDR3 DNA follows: TGTGCCAGCTCACCGGGCAGGGTCGGCAATCAGCCCCAGCATTTT.

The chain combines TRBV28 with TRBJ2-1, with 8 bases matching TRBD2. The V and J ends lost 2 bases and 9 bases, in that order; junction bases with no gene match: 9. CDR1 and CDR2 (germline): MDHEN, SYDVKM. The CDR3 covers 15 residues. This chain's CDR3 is CASSLGDFGRVEQFF. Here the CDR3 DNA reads TGTGCCAGCAGTTTAGGCGATTTCGGGAGGGTTGAGCAGTTCTTC.

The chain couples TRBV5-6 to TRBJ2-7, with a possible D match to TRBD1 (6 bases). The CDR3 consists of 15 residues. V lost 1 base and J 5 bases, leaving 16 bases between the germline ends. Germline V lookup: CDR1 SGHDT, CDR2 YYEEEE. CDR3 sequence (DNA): TGTGCCAGCAGCTTGTGGACAGATTCAGCTCACGAGCAGTACTTC. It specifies CASSLWTDSAHEQYF.

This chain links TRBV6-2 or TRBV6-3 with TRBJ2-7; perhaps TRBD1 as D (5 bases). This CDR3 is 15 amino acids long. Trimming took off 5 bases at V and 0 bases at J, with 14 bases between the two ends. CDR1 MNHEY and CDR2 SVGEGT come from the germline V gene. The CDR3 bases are TGTGCCAGCAGTGCGACAGCTCAACGCTCCTACGAGCAGTACTTC. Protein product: CASSATAQRSYEQYF.

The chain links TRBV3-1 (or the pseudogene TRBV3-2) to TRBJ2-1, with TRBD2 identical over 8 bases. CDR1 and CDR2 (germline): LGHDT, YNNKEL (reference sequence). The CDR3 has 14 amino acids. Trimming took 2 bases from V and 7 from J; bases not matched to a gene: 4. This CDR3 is CASSQRASGNEQFF. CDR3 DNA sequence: TGTGCCAGCAGCCAAAGGGCTAGCGGGAATGAGCAGTTCTTC.

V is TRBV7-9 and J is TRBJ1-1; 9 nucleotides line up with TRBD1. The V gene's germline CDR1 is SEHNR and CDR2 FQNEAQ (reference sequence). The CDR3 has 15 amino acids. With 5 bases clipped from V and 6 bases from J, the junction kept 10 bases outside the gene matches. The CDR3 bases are TGTGCCAGCAGCCCGGGGGGGACAGGGACTGCTGAAGCTTTCTTT. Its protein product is CASSPGGTGTAEAFF.

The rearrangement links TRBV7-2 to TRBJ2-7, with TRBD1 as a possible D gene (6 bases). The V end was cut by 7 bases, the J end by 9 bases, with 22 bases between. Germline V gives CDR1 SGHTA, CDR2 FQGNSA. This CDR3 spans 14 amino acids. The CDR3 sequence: CASTQGLGSLGQYF. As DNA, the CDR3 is TGTGCCAGCACCCAGGGGCTGGGTAGCTTGGGGCAGTACTTC.

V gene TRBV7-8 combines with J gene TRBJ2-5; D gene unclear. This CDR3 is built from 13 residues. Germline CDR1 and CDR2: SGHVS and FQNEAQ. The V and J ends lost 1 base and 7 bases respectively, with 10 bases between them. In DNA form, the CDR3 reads TGTGCCAGCAGCTTAGATATCCTTAGGACCCAGTACTTC. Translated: CASSLDILRTQYF.